The 14 T cell receptor beta chains listed next were all sequenced from one sample in a study of blood T cell repertoires in COVID-19. Only in-frame clones appear in the TCRdb table, and some are missing; sequencing was by immunoSEQ multiplex PCR. The table shows 200,000 to 300,000 clones, with roughly 84% occurring only once. What was sequenced was peripheral blood. The origin of the receptors is a woman in her thirties or forties who had recovered from COVID-19.

In this sample, this clone turned up a few times. This sequence joins TRBV9 and TRBJ2-4, with D possibly matching TRBD2 (5 bases). Germline CDR1 and CDR2: SGDLS and YYNGEE. The CDR3 contains 14 residues. V lost 2 bases and J lost 1, with 7 bases in between. This CDR3 reads CASSVTMAKNIQYF. As DNA, the CDR3 is TGTGCCAGCAGCGTGACTATGGCCAAAAACATTCAGTACTTC.

This clone was counted between two and nine times. The chain is built from TRBV14 and TRBJ2-3, with TRBD2 matching 7 bases. With V trimmed by 0 bases and J by 5 bases, 8 bases remained unmatched. Per the germline V gene, CDR1 is SGHDN and CDR2 is FVKESK. CDR3 size: 16 residues. The chain's CDR3 is CASSQDVRGVVDTQYF. CDR3 sequence (DNA): TGTGCCAGCAGCCAAGATGTTCGGGGGGTTGTAGATACGCAGTATTTT.

The chain joins TRBV21-1 to TRBJ2-1; the table's TRBD2 call for D was not verified on the DNA. TRBV21-1 is an annotated pseudogene. There are 17 residues in the CDR3. The chain's CDR3 is CASSNQQAEFVDNEQFF. In DNA form, the CDR3 reads TGTGCCAGCAGCAATCAGCAAGCGGAATTCGTCGACAATGAGCAGTTCTTC.

V gene TRBV7-9 combines with J gene TRBJ2-7, with TRBD2 matching over 8 bases. The V gene's germline CDR1 is SEHNR and CDR2 FQNEAQ (reference sequence). V dropped 0 bases and J dropped 6; count of bases not matched to a gene: 1. The CDR3 runs to 13 residues. CDR3 region: CASSLAAGGEQYF. CDR3 bases: TGTGCCAGCAGCTTAGCGGCGGGGGGCGAGCAGTACTTC.

This clone was picked up a small number of times. The V call is TRBV28, the J call TRBJ1-1; TRBD1 aligns across 9 bases. This CDR3 has 12 amino acids. Germline loops: CDR1 MDHEN, CDR2 SYDVKM. The V segment lost 7 bases and the J segment 7 bases; nucleotides outside the gene matches: 4. In nucleotides, the CDR3 is TGTGCCAGCAACAGGGGGCAAATTGAAGCTTTCTTT. As protein: CASNRGQIEAFF.

The chain employs TRBV7-2 and TRBJ2-2; TRBD1 matches 12 bases. With 5 bases clipped from V and 5 bases from J, the junction kept 6 bases outside the gene matches. The CDR3 is 16 amino acids. Germline V gene data show CDR1 as SGHTA and CDR2 as FQGNSA. CDR3 sequence: CASSTGQGAYTGELFF. The CDR3 nucleotides are TGTGCCAGCAGCACGGGACAGGGGGCTTATACCGGGGAGCTGTTTTTT.

As concerns this clone: The same CDR3 arises from other DNA sequences in this sample as well. The chain carries TRBV18 and TRBJ1-1; D call uncertain. Germline V CDR1 and CDR2: KGHSH, LQKENI. The germline V and J ends were trimmed by 1 base and 1 base, with 7 bases remaining between them. The CDR3 runs 14 residues. CDR3 in DNA: TGTGCCAGCTCACCACAGGGAGGGAACACTGAAGCTTTCTTT. Amino acids: CASSPQGGNTEAFF.

This chain links TRBV15 with TRBJ2-1; tentatively, D is TRBD2 (5 bases). Germline V gives CDR1 LNHNV, CDR2 YYDKDF (reference sequence). V shed 0 bases and J shed 10 bases, with 10 bases lying between them. The CDR3 contains 13 residues. DNA for the CDR3: TGTGCCACCAGCAGAGACGAGAGGGAAGAGCAGTTCTTC. Its translation: CATSRDEREEQFF.

V and J are TRBV19 and TRBJ1-1, with 9 nucleotides matching TRBD1. Germline values: CDR1 LNHDA, CDR2 SQIVND (reference sequence). The CDR3 covers 14 residues. V trimming: 4 bases; J trimming: 4 bases; junction bases outside the gene matches: 4. In DNA, the CDR3 is TGTGCCAGTAGTACCCGACAGGGGGGCACTGAAGCTTTCTTT. Protein sequence: CASSTRQGGTEAFF.

The chain has TRBV3-1 (or the pseudogene TRBV3-2) and TRBJ2-1, with 9 nucleotides matching TRBD2. The CDR3 covers 15 residues. The germline gives CDR1 LGHDT, CDR2 YNNKEL (reference sequence). V shed 1 base and J 4 bases; nucleotides not matched to a gene: 2. CDR3 in amino acids: CASSQGRGGYNEQFF. The CDR3 coding sequence is TGTGCCAGCAGCCAAGGGCGGGGGGGATACAATGAGCAGTTCTTC.

CDR3 sequence (DNA): TGTGCCAGCAGCGTAGTCGCTAGCGGGGGAGCGTACAATGAGCAGTTCTTC. Its translation: CASSVVASGGAYNEQFF. The V call is TRBV9, the J call TRBJ2-1, with 10 bases aligning to TRBD2. The germline gives CDR1 SGDLS, CDR2 YYNGEE. The CDR3 sequence is 17 residues long. The V segment lost 0 bases and the J segment 4 bases; nucleotides outside the gene matches: 7.

Here the CDR3 reads CSVPDSPRGRRGYGYTF. In DNA, the CDR3 is TGCAGCGTCCCAGACTCCCCCAGGGGGCGCCGGGGATATGGCTACACCTTC. The genes are TRBV29-1 and TRBJ1-2; 8 bases align to TRBD1. V shed 6 bases and J 5 bases; nucleotides not matched to a gene: 20. This CDR3 contains 17 residues. CDR1 and CDR2 from the germline V gene are SQVTM and ANQGSEA.

This chain uses TRBV5-1 with TRBJ1-1, with D unclear. Trimming pared 3 bases from V and 4 bases from J, leaving 13 bases between. Germline lookup yields CDR1 SGHRS and CDR2 YFSETQ. The CDR3 has 14 residues. The CDR3 bases are TGCGCCAGCAGCTCCCAGGTTGGATCCACTGAAGCTTTCTTT. Translating gives CASSSQVGSTEAFF.

This clone was observed a few times. This chain joins TRBV18 and TRBJ1-4, with 7 bases fitting TRBD1. After removal of 2 bases from V and 5 bases from J, the junction contained 5 bases not matched to a gene. There are 15 residues in the CDR3. The germline CDR1 and CDR2 sequences are KGHSH and LQKENI. The CDR3 region is CASSPGQERNEKLFF. DNA for the CDR3: TGTGCCAGCTCACCAGGACAGGAGAGGAATGAAAAACTGTTTTTT.